This record covers a single T cell receptor beta chain. The sample belongs to a study of T-cell memory formation after mild COVID-19. Overall study context: Each donor largely had its own TCR clusters.

TCRdb used MiXCR to reprocess the 5' RACE reads, holding one entry per CDR3 protein. The table has some 40,000 distinct CDR3 sequences, approximately 9.6% seen once. The CDR3 consists of 17 residues. Germline CDR1 is KGHDR and CDR2 is SFDVKD. The V end lost 4 bases, the J end lost 3 bases, and 17 bases lay between the germline ends. Sequenced sample: PBMCs or a T cell subset sorted from them (not recorded which). The TCR comes from an adult woman who had mild COVID-19 (a few samples of this study predate the infection). Cell type and time point are not known. The V call is TRBV24-1, the J call TRBJ2-2; a weak D match, TRBD2 (5 bases). CDR3 nucleotide sequence: TGTGCCACCAGTGACCCTCGGACCGAGGGTTACACCGGGGAGCTGTTTTTT. This gives the protein CATSDPRTEGYTGELFF.